Listed here are 22 T cell receptor beta chains from one sample, sequenced in a study of T-cell memory formation after mild COVID-19. TCRdb reprocessed the 5' RACE reads with MiXCR, giving one entry per CDR3 protein. The data show some 350,000 distinct CDR3 sequences, around 15% seen once. Sequencing was carried out using PBMCs or a T cell subset sorted from them (not recorded which). Receptors were obtained from a man aged 18 to 29 who had mild COVID-19 (a few samples of this study predate the infection). Cell type and time point are not known.

The V and J genes are TRBV4-3 and TRBJ2-5; TRBD1 is a possible D gene (6 bases). Germline lookup yields CDR1 LGHNA and CDR2 YSLEER. Trimming removed 0 bases at V and 5 bases at J, with 19 bases between. The length of the CDR3 is 17 residues. CDR3 amino acids: CASSQDRAGAFWETQYF. CDR3 nucleotide sequence: TGCGCCAGCAGCCAAGATCGGGCAGGGGCGTTTTGGGAGACCCAGTACTTC.

This chain uses TRBV4-2 with TRBJ1-1, with TRBD1 as a possible D gene (5 bases). Trimming shortened V by 3 bases and J by 3 bases, and 17 bases separated the two germline ends. The CDR3 is 16 residues long. Germline V CDR1 and CDR2: LGHNA, YNFKEQ. The CDR3 sequence is CASSQELGGGDTEAFF. In DNA, the CDR3 is TGTGCCAGCAGCCAGGAGCTGGGGGGTGGGGACACTGAAGCTTTCTTT.

This chain uses TRBV6-6 with TRBJ2-5; D remains ambiguous. The germline V and J ends were trimmed by 0 bases and 2 bases, with 10 bases remaining between them. This CDR3 comprises 15 residues. Germline CDR1 is MNHNY and CDR2 is SVGAGI (reference sequence). CDR3 sequence: CASSYSLSVQETQYF. The CDR3 bases are TGTGCCAGCAGTTACTCGCTGTCAGTTCAAGAGACCCAGTACTTC.

The chain carries TRBV28 and TRBJ1-6, with D unclear. CDR1 MDHEN and CDR2 SYDVKM come from the germline V gene. The CDR3 contains 15 residues. Trimming pared 4 bases from V and 7 bases from J, leaving 14 bases between. CDR3 amino acids: CASSYGGNGNSPLHF. In nucleotides, the CDR3 is TGTGCCAGCAGTTATGGCGGCAACGGGAATTCACCCCTCCACTTT.

This clonotype turned up a few times. The chain couples TRBV29-1 to TRBJ1-1; D is undetermined. Per the germline V gene, CDR1 is SQVTM and CDR2 is ANQGSEA. The CDR3 spans 12 residues. The CDR3 protein is CSCRTPNTEAFF. The CDR3 DNA follows: TGCAGTTGCCGGACGCCGAACACTGAAGCTTTCTTT.

The chain joins TRBV5-1 to TRBJ2-2, with 8 nucleotides matching TRBD2. The V segment lost 4 bases and the J segment 0 bases; nucleotides outside the gene matches: 8. This CDR3 contains 17 residues. Germline CDR1 is SGHRS and CDR2 is YFSETQ. This CDR3 is CASSHLRGGANTGELFF. The CDR3 bases are TGCGCCAGCAGCCACCTTCGGGGGGGAGCGAACACCGGGGAGCTGTTTTTT. Together with reference TRBV5-1 and TRBJ2-2, the CDR3 gives the full variable domain: KAGVTQTPRYLIKTRGQQVTLSCSPISGHRSVSWYQQTPGQGLQFLFEYFSETQRNKGNFPGRFSGRQFSNSRSEMNVSTLELGDSALYLCASSHLRGGANTGELFFGEGSRLTVL.

V gene TRBV4-1 combines with J gene TRBJ2-1; D is possibly TRBD1 (6 bases). Per germline, CDR1 MGHRA and CDR2 YSYEKL. The CDR3 loop spans 15 amino acids. Trimming shortened V by 0 bases and J by 6 bases, and 12 bases separated the two germline ends. The CDR3 region has the DNA TGCGCCAGCAGCCAAGACAGGGGCGAGATCAATGAGCAGTTCTTC. This translates into CASSQDRGEINEQFF.

This clonotype was seen only a few times. The V and J genes are TRBV11-2 and TRBJ2-7; no clear D. This CDR3 has 14 residues. Between the trimmed V and J ends, which lost 2 bases and 5 bases, there was a span of 13 bases. Germline CDR1 SGHAT, CDR2 FQNNGV. CDR3 nucleotides: TGTGCCAGCAGCTTAATTAGCCAGGTCGACGAGCAGTACTTC. As protein: CASSLISQVDEQYF.

The sample holds a few counts of this clonotype. V is TRBV4-2 and J is TRBJ2-5; D possibly corresponds to TRBD1 (6 bases). The CDR3 has 15 amino acids. The V and J ends lost 0 bases and 5 bases respectively, with 13 bases between them. Germline lookup yields CDR1 LGHNA and CDR2 YNFKEQ. CDR3 protein: CASSQEQGQRETQYF. CDR3 nucleotide sequence: TGTGCCAGCAGCCAAGAGCAAGGACAGAGGGAGACCCAGTACTTC.

J is TRBJ1-5 and V is TRBV19; D gene uncertain. Trimming cost V 5 bases and J 3 bases, with 14 bases left between them. This CDR3 is 15 amino acids long. Germline CDR1 and CDR2: LNHDA and SQIVND (reference sequence). The CDR3 spells CASSVREGYNQPQHF. In DNA, the CDR3 is TGTGCCAGTAGTGTACGCGAGGGTTACAATCAGCCCCAGCATTTT.

The chain is built from TRBV12-5 and TRBJ1-3; perhaps TRBD1 as D (6 bases). V was clipped by 7 bases and J by 0 bases, with 10 bases between them. In germline, CDR1 is LGHNT, CDR2 FRNRAP. The CDR3 is 14 residues long. This CDR3 is CASAQQGSGNTIYF. In DNA, the CDR3 is TGTGCTAGTGCCCAACAGGGCTCTGGAAACACCATATATTTT.

At least ten counts were recorded for this clonotype. The J gene is TRBJ2-2, the V gene TRBV5-1; TRBD2 might be the D (5 bases). Germline CDR1 and CDR2: SGHRS and YFSETQ. This CDR3 is 15 amino acids long. V was shortened by 1 base and J by 6 bases, with 13 bases between the two germline ends. Written as DNA, the CDR3 is TGCGCCAGCAGCTTGCCCCCAACTAGGGCCGGGGAGCTGTTTTTT. Residues: CASSLPPTRAGELFF. Drawing the rest from reference TRBV5-1 and TRBJ2-2, the complete variable domain is KAGVTQTPRYLIKTRGQQVTLSCSPISGHRSVSWYQQTPGQGLQFLFEYFSETQRNKGNFPGRFSGRQFSNSRSEMNVSTLELGDSALYLCASSLPPTRAGELFFGEGSRLTVL.

On this clonotype itself: Its ends do not fully match the called genes, so a read error is possible. The genes are TRBV18 and TRBJ1-1, with D uncertain. This CDR3 region has 13 residues. Germline V gene sequence: CDR1 KGHSH, CDR2 LQKENI. This CDR3 is CTSSPTDEGTAFF. Written as DNA, the CDR3 is TGTACCAGCTCACCCACGGACGAAGGTACAGCTTTCTTT.

The CDR3 region has the DNA TGTGCCAGCAGTCCAAGGCCCGGCCTGGGTTCACCCCTCCACTTT. It is translated as CASSPRPGLGSPLHF. This chain connects TRBV12-3 or TRBV12-4 to TRBJ1-6; no definite D call. The CDR3 consists of 15 residues. Trimming removed 5 bases from V and 9 bases from J, with 17 bases in between.

This clonotype came up many times. The CDR3 spells CASRLHSYEQYV. The DNA of the CDR3 is TGTGCAAGTCGCTTACACTCCTACGAGCAGTACGTC. The rearrangement links TRBV12-2 to TRBJ2-7. TRBV12-2 constitutes a pseudogene. This CDR3 comprises 12 residues.

This chain's CDR3 is CASSRGDRAYEQYF. The CDR3, as DNA: TGTGCCAGCAGCCGAGGGGACAGAGCCTACGAGCAGTACTTC. J is TRBJ2-7 and V is TRBV7-2, with 7 positions matching TRBD1. The CDR3 has 14 amino acids. Germline lookup yields CDR1 SGHTA and CDR2 FQGNSA. V was clipped by 5 bases and J by 2 bases; unmatched bases: 6.

CDR3 sequence (DNA): TGTGCCAGCAGCAGCGGAGCCGACAGGGCCTCATGGAGTAACTATGGCTACACCTTC. Translated, it gives CASSSGADRASWSNYGYTF. V and J are TRBV9 and TRBJ1-2; TRBD1 aligns across 7 bases. J was trimmed by 1 base and V by 4 bases; bases with no gene match: 19. This CDR3 comprises 19 residues. In germline, CDR1 is SGDLS, CDR2 YYNGEE.

Only a few counts were recorded for this clonotype. The rearrangement uses TRBV5-1 and TRBJ2-5, with D hard to call. Germline V gene lookup returns CDR1 SGHRS and CDR2 YFSETQ. There are 14 residues in the CDR3. Trimming took 4 bases from V and 5 from J, leaving 15 bases between them. The CDR3 nucleotides are TGCGCCAGCAGCCATGGCAAGGTACGGGAGACCCAGTACTTC. It is translated as CASSHGKVRETQYF.

A few counts support this clonotype. This chain links TRBV9 with TRBJ2-5, with TRBD1 matching over 8 bases. The J segment lost 5 bases and the V segment lost 2 bases, leaving 11 bases of the junction unmatched. The CDR3 is 16 residues long. The germline V gene has CDR1 SGDLS and CDR2 YYNGEE. CDR3 protein: CASSVAPNGQGETQYF. The CDR3 DNA reads as TGTGCCAGCAGCGTGGCGCCCAACGGACAGGGCGAGACCCAGTACTTC.

This rearrangement joins TRBV27 to TRBJ1-5; D is possibly TRBD1 (5 bases). V was pared by 5 bases and J by 7 bases, with 18 bases between. The germline gives CDR1 MNHEY, CDR2 SMNVEV (reference sequence). This CDR3 has 15 residues. CDR3 sequence reads: CASSPNTAPGQPQHF. CDR3 sequence (DNA): TGTGCCAGCAGTCCCAATACAGCCCCAGGGCAGCCCCAGCATTTT.

In this sample, this clonotype turned up many times. This chain uses TRBV20-1 with TRBJ2-5; D is tentatively TRBD1 or TRBD2 (5 bases each). The V end lost 4 bases, the J end lost 9 bases, and 18 bases lay between the germline ends. This CDR3 is 13 amino acids long. Germline values: CDR1 DFQATT, CDR2 SNEGSKA (reference sequence). The CDR3 spells CSATGAGSVPQYF. The CDR3, as DNA: TGCAGTGCTACCGGGGCCGGTTCGGTCCCCCAGTACTTC.

V usage is TRBV20-1 and J usage is TRBJ1-5; no definite D call. Germline V gene data show CDR1 as DFQATT and CDR2 as SNEGSKA (reference sequence). The V end lost 3 bases, the J end lost 0 bases, and 30 bases lay between the germline ends. The CDR3 length is 21 residues. The CDR3 is CSARVAHGPMVPPYSNQPQHF. The CDR3 DNA follows: TGCAGTGCTAGGGTTGCACACGGGCCCATGGTCCCGCCCTATAGCAATCAGCCCCAGCATTTT.